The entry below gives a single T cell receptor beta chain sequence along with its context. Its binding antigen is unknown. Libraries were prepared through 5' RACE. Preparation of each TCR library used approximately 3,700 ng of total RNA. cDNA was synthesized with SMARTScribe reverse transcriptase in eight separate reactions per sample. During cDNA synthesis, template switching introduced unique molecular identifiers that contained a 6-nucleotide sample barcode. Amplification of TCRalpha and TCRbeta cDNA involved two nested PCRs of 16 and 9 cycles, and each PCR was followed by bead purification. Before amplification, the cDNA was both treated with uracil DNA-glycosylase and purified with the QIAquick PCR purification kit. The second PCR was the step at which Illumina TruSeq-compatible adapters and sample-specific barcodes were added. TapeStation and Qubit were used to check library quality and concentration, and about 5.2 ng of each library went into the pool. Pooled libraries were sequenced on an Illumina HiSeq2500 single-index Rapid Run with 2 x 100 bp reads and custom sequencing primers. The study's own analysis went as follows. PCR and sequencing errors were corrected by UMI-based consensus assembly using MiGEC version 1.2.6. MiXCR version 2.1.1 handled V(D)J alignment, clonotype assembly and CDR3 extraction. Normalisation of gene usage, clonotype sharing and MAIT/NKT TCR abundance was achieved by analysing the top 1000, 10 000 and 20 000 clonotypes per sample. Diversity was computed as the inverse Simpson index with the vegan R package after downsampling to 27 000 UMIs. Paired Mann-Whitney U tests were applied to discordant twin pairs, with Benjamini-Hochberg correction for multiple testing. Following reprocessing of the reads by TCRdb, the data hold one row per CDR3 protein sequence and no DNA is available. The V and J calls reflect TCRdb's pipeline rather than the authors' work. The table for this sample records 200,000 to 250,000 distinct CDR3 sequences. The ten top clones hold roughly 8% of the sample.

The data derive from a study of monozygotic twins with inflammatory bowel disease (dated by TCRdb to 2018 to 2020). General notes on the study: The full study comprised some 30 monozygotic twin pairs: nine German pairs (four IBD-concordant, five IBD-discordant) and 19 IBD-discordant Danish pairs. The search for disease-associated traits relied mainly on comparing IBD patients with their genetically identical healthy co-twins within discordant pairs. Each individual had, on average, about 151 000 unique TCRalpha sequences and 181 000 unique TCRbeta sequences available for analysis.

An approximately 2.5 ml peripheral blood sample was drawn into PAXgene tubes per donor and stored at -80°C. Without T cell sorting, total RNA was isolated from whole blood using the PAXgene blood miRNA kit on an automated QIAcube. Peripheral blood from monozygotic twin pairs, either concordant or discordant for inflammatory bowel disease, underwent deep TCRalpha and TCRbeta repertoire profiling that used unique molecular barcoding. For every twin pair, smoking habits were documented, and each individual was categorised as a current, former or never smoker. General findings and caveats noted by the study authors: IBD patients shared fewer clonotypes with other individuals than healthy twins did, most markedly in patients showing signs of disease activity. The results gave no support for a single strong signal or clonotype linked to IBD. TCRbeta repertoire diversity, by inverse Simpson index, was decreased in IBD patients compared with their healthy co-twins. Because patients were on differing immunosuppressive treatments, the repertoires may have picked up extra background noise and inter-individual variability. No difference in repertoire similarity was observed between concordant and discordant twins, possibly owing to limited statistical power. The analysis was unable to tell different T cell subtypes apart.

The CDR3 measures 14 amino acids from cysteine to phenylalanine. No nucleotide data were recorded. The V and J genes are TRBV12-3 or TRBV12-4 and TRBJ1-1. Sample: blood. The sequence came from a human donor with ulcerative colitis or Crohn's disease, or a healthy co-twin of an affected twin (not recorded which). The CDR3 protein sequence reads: CASSLNTANTEAFF.